This paragraph covers one TCR beta chain sequence. A single count supports this clone. Its recognized antigen is unknown. One base away there is no much larger clone; base qualities are not given. Including cysteine and phenylalanine, the CDR3 has 14 amino acids. CDR3 DNA is the only sequence kept; it has 42 bases, read in frame from the first base. V is clipped by 2 bases and J by 0 bases, and the sequence between their germline boundaries is 7 bases long. CDR1 LNHDA and CDR2 SQIVND are derived from the germline V gene (reference sequence). This sample is part of a study of memory CD4+ T cells and cytomegalovirus serostatus (dated by TCRdb to about 2019). Study-wide context: A total of roughly 35 healthy Belgian adults, of whom 9 were CMV seropositive and roughly 24 were CMV seronegative, were included in the cohort. To replicate a published TCR-based CMV serostatus classifier, the study sequenced CD4+ memory TCRbeta repertoires from a Belgian cohort whose cytomegalovirus serostatus was known. The paper as a whole reports these results and caveats: Among the 150 to 200 previously reported CMV-associated TCRbeta sequences, approximately 67 showed up in the CD4+ memory repertoires, with each one found in between one and five individuals. Only CD4+CD45RO+ memory cells were sequenced, in contrast to the original study, which included naive and memory CD4+ and CD8+ populations. The original-framework classifier achieved a median bootstrapped AUC of approximately 0.94 with a 95% CI of 0.76-1.00 on the Belgian cohort. CMV serostatus prediction reached a median bootstrapped AUC of approximately 0.95 with the original framework and around 0.91 with a US-trained random forest. The results were interpreted as suggesting that the CMV-associated TCR signature is mostly present in the CD4+ memory repertoire.

The Quick-DNA Microprep Kit was used to extract genomic DNA from the sorted cells. Amplification of TCRbeta DNA was done with the immunoSEQ hsTCRbeta kit, following the protocol from the manufacturer. TCRbeta libraries were sequenced on an Illumina MiSeq instrument. Concerning the study's data processing: Following removal of out-of-frame sequences, 2.4 million or so distinct TCRbeta sequences were retained, with an average of approximately 69,000 per individual. Two values were used to score each individual: the count of about 150 previously reported CMV-associated TCRbeta sequences and the total count of productive distinct TCRbeta sequences. A beta-binomial model was reimplemented in Python, and scikit-learn random forests with default parameters were trained on US cohort data. Classifier performance on the Belgian cohort was summarized as median AUC with percentile confidence intervals calculated over 10,000 bootstrap iterations. TCRdb stores this immuneACCESS table with in-frame sequences only. Part of the clones is absent; in the studies checked, under half of the shortfall reflects unresolved V genes, and no reason is known for the rest. V and J calls plus clone size are reproduced from that table; the DNA served to infer D and trimming. The sample table holds more than 40,000 clones, of which 76% were seen once. The ten largest clones capture around 6.6% of the sample.

Single viable CD3+CD4+CD8-CD45RO+ cells were sorted as memory CD4+ T cells on a FACSAria II. CMV serostatus was determined with a Roche Elecsys assay detecting serum IgG against CMV pp150, pp28, p38 and p52. After the samples were thawed, total CD4+ T cells were enriched through positive selection using CD4 magnetic microbeads. Samples originated from another study that specifically interrogated the CD4+ T cell memory repertoire. Peripheral blood mononuclear cells were isolated and cryopreserved according to standard operating procedures, and serum was kept at -80 degrees C. CD3-PerCP (BW264/56), CD4-APC (RPA-T4), CD45RO-PE (UCHT1) and CD8-Pacific Orange (3B5) antibodies were used for staining, and non-viable cells were excluded with Sytox blue.

The chain uses TRBV19 and TRBJ1-1; too little of a D gene remains to name it. Sequenced input: memory CD4+ T cells from blood. This clonotype was obtained from an adult in good health and CMV-seronegative. For the CDR3, the sequence is CASSIQLMNTEAFF. The DNA is TGTGCCAGTAGTATACAGCTGATGAACACTGAAGCTTTCTTT.